Shown below are 18 T cell receptor beta chains from a single sample sequenced in a study of T cell repertoires in cytomegalovirus infection. MiXCR, applied by TCRdb to the reads, yields one record per CDR3 protein. The sample has approximately 83,000 distinct CDR3 sequences; more than 20% are singletons. Antigens for these TCRs are unknown. The sequenced sample was CD8+ T cells from cultured PBMCs, obtained from culture after CMV antigen stimulation. The receptor source for this set is a human donor in good health (CMV status not recorded). Some clones in this sample may be carry-over from other donors' samples.

This clonotype was found many times. V gene TRBV7-2 combines with J gene TRBJ2-1; 9 bases map to TRBD2. The CDR3 spans 16 residues. Germline CDR1 and CDR2: SGHTA and FQGNSA. V gave up 5 bases and J gave up 7 bases; unmatched junction bases: 12. CDR3 DNA: TGTGCCAGCAGCCTCCGTGGAGCGGGGGGTAGGAATGAGCAGTTCTTC. Protein: CASSLRGAGGRNEQFF.

This clonotype was seen at least ten times. CDR3 loop: CASSFAAASSYEQYF. For the CDR3, the DNA is TGTGCCAGCAGTTTTGCAGCGGCAAGCTCCTACGAGCAGTACTTC. The chain joins TRBV5-8 to TRBJ2-7; a possible D gene is TRBD2 (5 bases). V lost 5 bases and J 0 bases, leaving 15 bases between the germline ends. CDR1 is SGHTS and CDR2 is YDEGEE in the germline V gene. The CDR3 is 15 amino acids.

This clonotype was found many times. The V call is TRBV5-1, the J call TRBJ2-1; D possibly corresponds to TRBD2 (6 bases). V dropped 2 bases and J dropped 10 bases, with 7 bases sitting between them. In germline, CDR1 is SGHRS, CDR2 YFSETQ. This CDR3 contains 11 residues. This CDR3 reads CASSFAGEQFF. The CDR3, as DNA: TGCGCCAGCAGCTTTGCGGGAGAGCAGTTCTTC.

The J gene is TRBJ2-1, the V gene TRBV11-2; the D gene is possibly TRBD1 (6 bases). This CDR3 contains 15 residues. Trimming took 6 bases from V and 3 from J, leaving 15 bases between them. Germline CDR1 SGHAT, CDR2 FQNNGV. As DNA, the CDR3 is TGTGCCAGCAGGGACCCCGGACAGCTCTACAATGAGCAGTTCTTC. It is translated as CASRDPGQLYNEQFF. Supplemented by reference TRBV11-2 and TRBJ2-1, the full variable domain reads EAGVAQSPRYKIIEKRQSVAFWCNPISGHATLYWYQQILGQGPKLLIQFQNNGVVDDSQLPKDRFSAERLKGVDSTLKIQPAKLEDSAVYLCASRDPGQLYNEQFFGPGTRLTVL.

This clonotype was seen a handful of times. The chain is built from TRBV5-4 and TRBJ2-1; D gene unclear. With 0 bases removed from V and 5 bases from J, the gap between germline ends came to 12 bases. This CDR3 region has 15 residues. Looked up from germline, CDR1 is SGHNT and CDR2 is YYREEE (reference sequence). The CDR3 coding sequence is TGTGCCAGCAGCTTGGAGGGCCCGGACCACAATGAGCAGTTCTTC. It encodes CASSLEGPDHNEQFF.

This clonotype showed up just a few times. J is TRBJ2-7 and V is TRBV11-2; a possible D gene is TRBD2 (5 bases). The V and J ends lost 1 base and 6 bases respectively, with 19 bases between them. The CDR3 is 16 amino acids. CDR1 is SGHAT and CDR2 is FQNNGV in the germline V gene. This CDR3 is CASSLGMEVRIGEQYF. The CDR3 DNA follows: TGTGCCAGCAGCTTAGGGATGGAGGTGCGGATAGGCGAGCAGTACTTC.

This clonotype was detected many times. The rearrangement uses TRBV7-6 and TRBJ2-3; 8 bases align to TRBD2. The J segment lost 7 bases and the V segment lost 5 bases, leaving 11 bases of the junction unmatched. CDR1 is SGHVS and CDR2 is FNYEAQ in the germline V gene. The CDR3 has 15 amino acids. CDR3 bases: TGTGCCAGCAGCCCCGACCGGACTAGCAGGCATACGCAGTATTTT. As protein: CASSPDRTSRHTQYF.

The table lists this clonotype with many counts. The CDR3, as DNA: TGTGCCAGCAGCTTGGCCGTCGGGGAGCTGTTTTTT. Translating it yields CASSLAVGELFF. This chain joins TRBV11-1 and TRBJ2-2; D remains ambiguous. This CDR3 comprises 12 residues. Trimming stripped 3 bases from V and 7 bases from J, with 6 bases between. The germline CDR1 and CDR2 sequences are SGHAT and FQDESV (reference sequence).

The chain recombines TRBV7-4 with TRBJ2-3; D possibly corresponds to TRBD1 (5 bases). The CDR3 extends over 13 amino acids. The V end lost 2 bases, the J end lost 5 bases, and 8 bases lay between the germline ends. The germline V gene has CDR1 SGHVT and CDR2 SQSDAQ. CDR3 sequence (DNA): TGTGCCAGCAGCTTACACAGGCTAGATACGCAGTATTTT. As protein: CASSLHRLDTQYF.

Many counts were recorded for this clonotype. The chain couples TRBV12-3 or TRBV12-4 to TRBJ2-5; D is unresolved. Trimming removed 6 bases from V and 0 bases from J, with 14 bases in between. The CDR3 is made up of 15 amino acids. For the CDR3, the DNA is TGTGCCAGCAGCCCAGGTGCTAACGACCAAGAGACCCAGTACTTC. Its protein product is CASSPGANDQETQYF.

This clonotype has at least ten counts. The chain couples TRBV7-6 to TRBJ2-7; 10 positions match TRBD1. V trimming: 4 bases; J trimming: 12 bases; junction bases outside the gene matches: 12. This CDR3 spans 14 amino acids. The germline gives CDR1 SGHVS, CDR2 FNYEAQ. CDR3 bases: TGTGCCAGCAGCTCCACCGGGACAGGGGTGAGATGGTACTTC. Translated, it gives CASSSTGTGVRWYF. Drawing the rest from reference TRBV7-6 and TRBJ2-7, the complete variable domain is GAGVSQSPRYKVTKRGQDVALRCDPISGHVSLYWYRQALGQGPEFLTYFNYEAQQDKSGLPNDRFSAERPEGSISTLTIQRTEQRDSAMYRCASSSTGTGVRWYFGPGTRLTVT.

In this sample, this clonotype turned up a few times. The rearrangement links TRBV27 to TRBJ1-5; a possible D gene is TRBD1 (5 bases). Per the germline V gene, CDR1 is MNHEY and CDR2 is SMNVEV (reference sequence). Between the trimmed V and J ends, which lost 6 bases and 6 bases, there was a span of 12 bases. CDR3 length: 13 residues. CDR3: CASSSQVRQPQHF. DNA for the CDR3: TGTGCCAGCAGCTCACAGGTGCGTCAGCCCCAGCATTTT.

V and J are TRBV6-1 and TRBJ2-1; D is uncertain. Trimming shortened V by 4 bases and J by 7 bases, and 8 bases separated the two germline ends. CDR3 length: 12 residues. Germline CDR1 reads MNHNS; CDR2 reads SASEGT. The CDR3 spells CASSVSWNEQFF. The CDR3, as DNA: TGTGCCAGCAGTGTAAGCTGGAATGAGCAGTTCTTC.

The chain couples TRBV5-1 to TRBJ1-5; D perhaps matches TRBD1 (5 bases). The CDR3 spans 14 residues. Germline V gives CDR1 SGHRS, CDR2 YFSETQ. Trimming took off 1 base at V and 7 bases at J, with 12 bases between the two ends. Written as DNA, the CDR3 is TGCGCCAGCAGCTTGACTCAGGGAGAACAGCCCCAGCATTTT. Translated, it gives CASSLTQGEQPQHF.

The chain carries TRBV29-1 and TRBJ2-7; D is ambiguous. CDR1 is SQVTM, CDR2 ANQGSEA, per germline. V lost 4 bases and J lost 2, with 9 bases in between. CDR3 length: 12 amino acids. For the CDR3, the DNA is TGCAGCGTTGGCACACCGGCCTACGAGCAGTACTTC. Protein product: CSVGTPAYEQYF.

This clonotype was counted ten times or more. The V call is TRBV12-3 or TRBV12-4, the J call TRBJ2-3, with TRBD2 matching over 9 bases. V gave up 5 bases and J gave up 2 bases; unmatched junction bases: 5. The length of the CDR3 is 15 residues. CDR3 sequence: CASSPSGGLTDTQYF. CDR3 nucleotide sequence: TGTGCCAGCAGTCCCAGCGGGGGGCTCACAGATACGCAGTATTTT.

This clonotype was recorded many times. The chain recombines TRBV11-2 with TRBJ2-7, with a possible D match to TRBD1 (6 bases). Trimming cost V 1 base and J 4 bases, with 11 bases left between them. Germline loops: CDR1 SGHAT, CDR2 FQNNGV. This CDR3 contains 14 residues. The CDR3 nucleotides are TGTGCCAGCAGCTTAGGGGACACTCTTTACGAGCAGTACTTC. Translating it yields CASSLGDTLYEQYF. Looking up the rest from reference TRBV11-2 and TRBJ2-7 gives the full variable domain: EAGVAQSPRYKIIEKRQSVAFWCNPISGHATLYWYQQILGQGPKLLIQFQNNGVVDDSQLPKDRFSAERLKGVDSTLKIQPAKLEDSAVYLCASSLGDTLYEQYFGPGTRLTVT.

This clonotype was seen a few times. The CDR3 is CASSRQGAGGVGAFF. For the CDR3, the DNA is TGTGCCAGCAGTAGACAGGGGGCGGGTGGTGTGGGAGCTTTCTTT. The chain carries TRBV25-1 and TRBJ1-1; TRBD1 agrees at 10 bases. In germline, CDR1 is MGHDK, CDR2 SYGVNS. The CDR3 is 15 amino acids. The V segment lost 5 bases and the J segment 10 bases; nucleotides outside the gene matches: 13.